The 23 T cell receptor beta chains below were found in one sample sequenced in a study of shared clonotypes between healthy human individuals. Data came from immunoSEQ multiplex PCR; TCRdb stores just in-frame clones and leaves some out. The sample holds 600,000 or so clones, 95% to 98% seen once. Terminally differentiated effector memory CD45RA+ cells were left out of the naive CD8 fraction, which was CD45RO-negative and positively selected for CCR7. Sequences were obtained from naive CD8+ T cells sorted from blood. The receptor source for this set is a man younger than 40 in good health.

The genes are TRBV6-6 and TRBJ1-4; the D gene is possibly TRBD1 (5 bases). Trimming shortened V by 6 bases and J by 8 bases, and 10 bases separated the two germline ends. CDR1 and CDR2 (germline): MNHNY, SVGAGI (reference sequence). This CDR3 spans 12 amino acids. The CDR3 here is CASSRAREKLFF. The CDR3 region has the DNA TGTGCCAGCAGCAGGGCTCGCGAAAAACTGTTTTTT.

The chain couples TRBV7-9 to TRBJ1-1, with D tentatively TRBD1 (6 bases). The germline CDR1 and CDR2 sequences are SEHNR and FQNEAQ (reference sequence). The CDR3 has 15 amino acids. V was shortened by 6 bases and J by 0 bases, with 14 bases between the two germline ends. The CDR3 DNA follows: TGTGCCAGCAGTCGGAGGGGGAGTATGAACACTGAAGCTTTCTTT. Its protein is CASSRRGSMNTEAFF.

The V gene is TRBV5-1, the J gene TRBJ2-3; 10 bases align to TRBD1. After removal of 4 bases from V and 1 base from J, the junction contained 12 bases not matched to a gene. CDR3 length: 18 amino acids. Germline CDR1 and CDR2: SGHRS and YFSETQ. DNA for the CDR3: TGCGCCAGCAGCCCACCGGGACAGGGGATGGGGCGCACAGATACGCAGTATTTT. This codes for CASSPPGQGMGRTDTQYF.

V gene TRBV27 combines with J gene TRBJ1-1; D not resolved. V lost 5 bases and J 2 bases, leaving 9 bases between the germline ends. The CDR3 has 13 amino acids. Germline CDR1 and CDR2: MNHEY and SMNVEV (reference sequence). Here the CDR3 DNA reads TGTGCCAGCAGTCCCGACACCAACACTGAAGCTTTCTTT. It specifies CASSPDTNTEAFF.

The chain couples TRBV7-9 to TRBJ2-7, with D tentatively TRBD2 (6 bases). Trimming took off 2 bases at V and 6 bases at J, with 11 bases between the two ends. Germline CDR1 reads SEHNR; CDR2 reads FQNEAQ (reference sequence). The CDR3 totals 13 residues. The CDR3 loop is CASSLCGDCEQYF. The CDR3 bases are TGTGCCAGCAGCTTATGCGGGGATTGCGAGCAGTACTTC.

The genes are TRBV27 and TRBJ1-1, with D unresolved. Germline V gene sequence: CDR1 MNHEY, CDR2 SMNVEV (reference sequence). Trimming removed 8 bases from V and 8 bases from J, with 9 bases in between. The CDR3 is 10 amino acids. Written as DNA, the CDR3 is TGTGCCAGCGCGGGCTACGAAGCTTTCTTT. This sequence encodes CASAGYEAFF.

V is TRBV11-2 and J is TRBJ2-3; TRBD1 agrees at 7 bases. The V segment lost 5 bases and the J segment 2 bases; nucleotides outside the gene matches: 10. Per germline, CDR1 SGHAT and CDR2 FQNNGV. The CDR3 totals 16 residues. DNA for the CDR3: TGTGCCAGCAGCCCGACGCAGGGGGTTTACACAGATACGCAGTATTTT. Translation: CASSPTQGVYTDTQYF.

The rearrangement links TRBV7-9 to TRBJ2-7; D may be TRBD1 or TRBD2 (5 bases each). V shed 6 bases and J shed 0 bases, with 12 bases lying between them. Germline V lookup: CDR1 SEHNR, CDR2 FQNEAQ (reference sequence). The CDR3 spans 14 residues. The CDR3 protein is CASRLDSSSYEQYF. The CDR3 DNA follows: TGTGCCAGCAGACTAGACAGTTCCTCCTACGAGCAGTACTTC.

This CDR3 is CASLIAARPYEQYF. CDR3 nucleotides: TGTGCCAGCTTAATAGCGGCCCGTCCCTACGAGCAGTACTTC. The gene calls are TRBV2 and TRBJ2-7, with TRBD2 as a possible D gene (6 bases). The CDR3 covers 14 residues. Deletions cut 8 bases from V and 2 bases from J, with 16 bases between. Germline loops: CDR1 SNHLY, CDR2 FYNNEI.

This clone has just one count. This chain uses TRBV6-5 with TRBJ2-4; the match to TRBD2 covers 7 bases. Germline-derived CDR1 and CDR2 are MNHEY and SVGAGI. The CDR3 runs 11 residues. J gave up 8 bases and V 8 bases, and 3 bases lay outside the gene matches. In nucleotides, the CDR3 is TGTGCCAGCGGGGGGGTCGACATTCAGTACTTC. Its protein product is CASGGVDIQYF.

V is TRBV19 and J is TRBJ1-5; D gene ambiguous. CDR1 is LNHDA, CDR2 SQIVND, per germline (reference sequence). The length of the CDR3 is 13 residues. Trimming cost V 6 bases and J 3 bases, with 9 bases left between them. CDR3 loop: CASSPIPNQPQHF. The CDR3 nucleotides read TGTGCCAGTAGCCCCATACCCAATCAGCCCCAGCATTTT.

The V call is TRBV4-3, the J call TRBJ2-1, with 9 bases matching TRBD2. The CDR3 runs 17 residues. Germline values: CDR1 LGHNA, CDR2 YSLEER. With V trimmed by 3 bases and J by 5 bases, 11 bases remained unmatched. This CDR3 is CASSHTLPGLADNEQFF. The CDR3 bases are TGCGCCAGCAGCCACACCCTTCCGGGACTAGCCGACAATGAGCAGTTCTTC.

The rearrangement joins TRBV7-9 to TRBJ2-1, with 10 bases lining up with TRBD2. The trim removed 4 bases at V and 4 bases at J, leaving 4 bases unmatched. The CDR3 loop spans 15 amino acids. Per the germline V gene, CDR1 is SEHNR and CDR2 is FQNEAQ (reference sequence). In DNA, the CDR3 is TGTGCCAGCAGCTCAGCGGGAGGGCGATACAATGAGCAGTTCTTC. As protein: CASSSAGGRYNEQFF.

This chain links TRBV10-3 with TRBJ2-7, with D perhaps TRBD1 (5 bases). V lost 2 bases and J lost 4, with 18 bases in between. Germline V gene lookup returns CDR1 ENHRY and CDR2 SYGVKD. The CDR3 consists of 16 residues. The DNA of the CDR3 is TGTGCCATCAGTGAGCCTCCGACAGAACCTTTTTACGAGCAGTACTTC. This translates into CAISEPPTEPFYEQYF.

V gene TRBV14 combines with J gene TRBJ2-5; 12 bases are a match to TRBD2. CDR3 size: 16 residues. Germline V gene lookup returns CDR1 SGHDN and CDR2 FVKESK. The J segment lost 5 bases and the V segment lost 4 bases, leaving 8 bases of the junction unmatched. Written as DNA, the CDR3 is TGTGCCAGCAGCCTAAGGACTAGCGGGATCCGGGAGACCCAGTACTTC. Its protein product is CASSLRTSGIRETQYF. Full variable domain (remainder filled in from reference TRBV14 and TRBJ2-5): EAGVTQFPSHSVIEKGQTVTLRCDPISGHDNLYWYRRVMGKEIKFLLHFVKESKQDESGMPNNRFLAERTGGTYSTLKVQPAELEDSGVYFCASSLRTSGIRETQYFGPGTRLLVL.

The chain carries TRBV7-9 and TRBJ2-7, with 11 bases that match TRBD2. Per germline, CDR1 SEHNR and CDR2 FQNEAQ (reference sequence). V lost 4 bases and J lost 2; bases outside the gene matches: 4. The CDR3 is made up of 15 amino acids. The CDR3 bases are TGTGCCAGCAGCTCTAGCGGGAGGAATACCTACGAGCAGTACTTC. This codes for CASSSSGRNTYEQYF. The whole variable domain, remainder taken from reference TRBV7-9 and TRBJ2-7, is DTGVSQNPRHKITKRGQNVTFRCDPISEHNRLYWYRQTLGQGPEFLTYFQNEAQLEKSRLLSDRFSAERPKGSFSTLEIQRTEQGDSAMYLCASSSSGRNTYEQYFGPGTRLTVT.

The V gene is TRBV30, the J gene TRBJ2-3; D might be TRBD2 (6 bases). Germline V gene lookup returns CDR1 GTSNPN and CDR2 SVGIG (reference sequence). This CDR3 spans 15 amino acids. Trimming took 2 bases from V and 0 from J, leaving 12 bases between them. CDR3 amino acids: CAWSHSGTSTDTQYF. CDR3 sequence (DNA): TGTGCCTGGAGTCATAGCGGAACTAGCACAGATACGCAGTATTTT. The variable domain in full, with the rest retrieved from reference TRBV30 and TRBJ2-3, is SQTIHQWPATLVQPVGSPLSLECTVEGTSNPNLYWYRQAAGRGLQLLFYSVGIGQISSEVPQNLSASRPQDRQFILSSKKLLLSDSGFYLCAWSHSGTSTDTQYFGPGTRLTVL.

The chain recombines TRBV11-2 with TRBJ2-1; perhaps D is TRBD1 or TRBD2 (5 bases each). Trimming took 8 bases from V and 9 from J, leaving 17 bases between them. The CDR3 is 13 amino acids. The germline V gene has CDR1 SGHAT and CDR2 FQNNGV. CDR3 in DNA: TGTGCCAGCTTTGGGGGAGAACTCGGTGAGCAGTTCTTC. Translating gives CASFGGELGEQFF.

The J gene is TRBJ2-7, the V gene TRBV6-1; D is tentatively TRBD1 or TRBD2 (5 bases each). Trimming left V 3 bases short and J 2 bases short, with 11 bases between. Germline-derived CDR1 and CDR2 are MNHNS and SASEGT. This CDR3 is 14 amino acids long. The DNA of the CDR3 is TGTGCCAGCAGTGAGATCCAGGGACCCTACGAGCAGTACTTC. This sequence encodes CASSEIQGPYEQYF.

The chain combines TRBV4-1 with TRBJ2-1, with D hard to call. Trimming pared 3 bases from V and 12 bases from J, leaving 9 bases between. The CDR3 covers 11 residues. Looked up from germline, CDR1 is MGHRA and CDR2 is YSYEKL. The CDR3 protein is CASSHPSGQFF. The CDR3 nucleotides are TGCGCCAGCAGCCACCCAAGTGGGCAGTTCTTC.

Turning to this clone: The junction and the germline gene differ at one end; a read error may be behind it. V and J are TRBV7-7 and TRBJ2-5; 10 bases agree with TRBD2. CDR1 and CDR2 from the germline V gene are SSHAT and FNYEAQ (reference sequence). The CDR3 is 15 residues long. CDR3 coding DNA: TGTGCTAGCAGCCCTAGACTAGCGGGTGGTGAGACCCAGTACTTC. Protein product: CASSPRLAGGETQYF.

This clone has a single count. V gene TRBV4-1 combines with J gene TRBJ2-1; 8 bases are a match to TRBD2. Germline V gene lookup returns CDR1 MGHRA and CDR2 YSYEKL. There are 15 residues in the CDR3. Losses at the gene ends were 2 bases for V and 5 bases for J; bases not matched to a gene: 5. Here the CDR3 reads CASSQTSGVHNEQFF. The CDR3 DNA reads as TGCGCCAGCAGCCAAACTAGCGGAGTCCACAATGAGCAGTTCTTC.

The chain carries TRBV5-1 and TRBJ2-3, with a weak D call TRBD2 (5 bases). The CDR3 extends over 13 amino acids. Germline-derived CDR1 and CDR2 are SGHRS and YFSETQ. Trimming removed 5 bases from V and 4 bases from J, with 11 bases in between. The CDR3 region has the DNA TGCGCCAGCAGTTTTTCGGAGGCAGATACGCAGTATTTT. Residues: CASSFSEADTQYF.